These 3 T cell receptor beta chains originate from one sample sequenced in a study of Ad26.COV2.S vaccination and SARS-CoV-2 variants. Data came from immunoSEQ multiplex PCR; TCRdb stores just in-frame clones and leaves some out. The repertoire has about 450,000 clones, 75% to 90% of them found once; the top ten carry 2.5%. Specified treatment: some 20 received Ad26.COV2.S at low or high dose, single or two shots; about 5 received placebo; per-sample allocation not given. Samples analyzed were those drawn on day 63 after the first vaccine or placebo injection. Sample: peripheral blood, taken in a trial of Ad26.COV2.S vaccine versus placebo. These TCRs come from a person between 18 and 59 years old who received the Ad26.COV2.S COVID-19 vaccine or a placebo.

The genes are TRBV15 and TRBJ2-1; 7 nucleotides align to TRBD2. In germline, CDR1 is LNHNV, CDR2 YYDKDF (reference sequence). The CDR3 consists of 15 residues. V trimming: 3 bases; J trimming: 5 bases; junction bases outside the gene matches: 7. CDR3 region: CATSRGGSGNNEQFF. CDR3 nucleotide sequence: TGTGCCACCAGCAGGGGAGGGAGTGGGAACAATGAGCAGTTCTTC.

The gene calls are TRBV5-4 and TRBJ2-1, with a possible D match to TRBD2 (6 bases). The germline V and J ends were trimmed by 5 bases and 4 bases, with 16 bases remaining between them. Germline V CDR1 and CDR2: SGHNT, YYREEE (reference sequence). There are 15 residues in the CDR3. CDR3 residues: CASRWGGDLYNEQFF. The CDR3 DNA is TGTGCCAGCAGGTGGGGCGGGGATTTATACAATGAGCAGTTCTTC.

V usage is TRBV6-5 and J usage is TRBJ2-2; 10 nucleotides align to TRBD2. Trimming took 6 bases from V and 1 from J; bases not matched to a gene: 2. Germline assignment: CDR1 MNHEY and CDR2 SVGAGI. The length of the CDR3 is 15 residues. CDR3 sequence: CASSRLAGNTGELFF. The CDR3 DNA reads TGTGCCAGCAGCAGACTAGCGGGGAACACCGGGGAGCTGTTTTTT.